This TCR beta chain stems from a study of regulatory T cells. Whole-study findings and limits: Patient repertoires had restricted TRB V-J pairs and skewed V and J usage, most in Tregs. In CD3G-deficient patients, conventional CD4+ T cells were enriched for hydrophobic CDR3 residues at positions 6 and 7.

Remarks on this clone: As yet, its antigen is unknown.

Primers: 52 TRBV forward and 13 TRBJ reverse. Generated by immunoSEQ multiplex PCR, the TCRdb table keeps only in-frame clones and is missing some. The sample has tens of thousands of clones, 85% to 95% seen once. A couple of CD3G-deficient patients had more severe autoimmunity; all had some. Patients aged 2 to 39 years had fewer naive T cells. CD4+ T cells were divided by sorting: CD25-high CD127-low Tregs, CD25-low CD127-high conventional cells. The receptor's source is a child between 2 and 9 years old with CD3G deficiency. The sequenced material came from conventional CD4+ T cells sorted from blood.

This CDR3 reads CASSLRLAGSYEQYF. The CDR3, as DNA: TGTGCCAGCAGTTTAAGACTAGCGGGGTCCTACGAGCAGTACTTC. This chain connects TRBV28 to TRBJ2-7; 11 nucleotides line up with TRBD2. The length of the CDR3 is 15 residues. Germline V lookup: CDR1 MDHEN, CDR2 SYDVKM. The ends lost 2 bases at V and 1 base at J; junction bases unmatched: 1.